This T cell receptor (beta chain) was captured by sequencing in a study of blood T cells in healthy people across ages. A second PCR, run for about 7 to 12 cycles, used a sample-barcoded 5' primer plus a J-beta primer mix. MiXCR, applied by TCRdb to the 5' RACE reads, yields one record per CDR3 protein. Among roughly 1.5 million distinct CDR3 sequences, roughly 43% were seen once, and the ten largest hold 4%. Points from the study as a whole: Roughly linear declines in TCR beta diversity per million T cells occurred with age. Greater diversity and more naive CD4+ cells were seen in long-lived donors than in aged donors. The study found TCR beta diversity correlated strongly with naive T cell percentage.

Germline V gene sequence: CDR1 SGHVS, CDR2 FQNEAQ. The V end lost 7 bases, the J end lost 0 bases, and 5 bases lay between the germline ends. This CDR3 is 12 amino acids long. Turning to this clonotype: As yet, its antigen is unknown.

Material: blood. V usage is TRBV7-8 and J usage is TRBJ2-3; D unresolved. This TCR came from a woman between 18 and 30 years old in good health. The CDR3, as DNA: TGTGCCAGCACAGCTAGCACAGATACGCAGTATTTT. As protein: CASTASTDTQYF.